This T cell receptor beta chain was recovered during a study of T cell responses to AZD1222 COVID-19 vaccine. About this clone itself: Its specificity is not known.

Trimming pared 2 bases from V and 4 bases from J, leaving 14 bases between. Germline CDR1 and CDR2: SGHTA and FQGNSA. This CDR3 is 15 amino acids long. Notes on the study in general: The peak T cell response came first, and repertoires were sampled only after it. The study identified only five to seven AZD1222 recipients as seropositive at baseline.

Measured with immunoSEQ multiplex PCR; TCRdb has only the in-frame clones, and not every one. The table has roughly 170,000 clones, 85% to 95% seen once. Both about-4-week and about-12-week second-dose recipients were combined. The source material was peripheral blood, sampled 28 days after the second AZD1222 dose. The rearrangement links TRBV7-2 to TRBJ1-1; D not resolved. This TCR was sampled from an adult who received the AZD1222 COVID-19 vaccine. CDR3 residues: CASSLSGGLSTEAFF. The CDR3 nucleotides read TGTGCCAGCAGCTTATCAGGAGGGTTAAGCACTGAAGCTTTCTTT.